This T cell receptor beta chain was sequenced during a study of CD8 T cells in Susac syndrome. When the RNA was reverse transcribed, random hexamers were used with an input of roughly 0.5 to 1 ug. Across 54 Vbeta and 13 Jbeta, TCR beta CDR3 was amplified with immunoSEQ multiplex PCR. One entry per CDR3 protein, called by TCRdb with MiXCR from the immunoSEQ multiplex PCR reads. Here the sample spans approximately 68,000 distinct CDR3 sequences, about 95% being singletons. V was trimmed by 2 bases and J by 2 bases, leaving 15 bases between them. Germline CDR1 is SNHLY and CDR2 is FYNNEI. This CDR3 is 17 amino acids long. TCR beta sequencing was performed on blood CD8+ and CD4+ T cells. Patients with stable or active relapsing-remitting disease, all of them treatment-naive, made up the multiple sclerosis controls.

Sequenced material: CD8+ T cells from PBMCs. This clonotype was sampled from a human donor with multiple sclerosis. The J gene is TRBJ2-2, the V gene TRBV2; D is unclear. The CDR3 region has the DNA TGTGCCAGCAGTGAATACTCGGAGTTTGCTAACACCGGGGAGCTGTTTTTT. Encoded protein: CASSEYSEFANTGELFF.